The rows below give T cell receptor beta chains drawn from one sample of a study of T cell repertoires in cytomegalovirus infection. TCRdb reprocessed the reads via MiXCR and lists one record per CDR3 protein. The sample gives 200,000 to 250,000 distinct CDR3 sequences, approximately 7% of which show up once; around 6.9% is in the top ten. Sequenced sample: PBMCs. The receptors derive from a human donor in good health (CMV status not recorded). Some clones in this sample may be carry-over from other donors' samples. The CDR3 runs from the conserved cysteine through the conserved F or W. Each record gives: D gene, J gene, V gene, clone size, CDR3 protein, CDR3 DNA. The D gene is left open where the match is weak. Part of the rows lack a size; the others show once, few, many or a class for expanded clones.

d_call: NA; j_call: TRBJ2-7; v_call: TRBV12-3/TRBV12-4; clone_size: many; cdr3_aa: CASSSAKDGFYEQYF; cdr3_nt: TGTGCCAGCAGTTCGGCCAAGGACGGTTTCTACGAGCAGTACTTC
d_call: TRBD2; j_call: TRBJ2-1; v_call: TRBV20-1; clone_size: NA; cdr3_aa: CSARDSGGPGEQFF; cdr3_nt: TGCAGTGCTAGAGATAGCGGGGGGCCAGGCGAGCAGTTCTTC
d_call: NA; j_call: TRBJ1-5; v_call: TRBV20-1; clone_size: many; cdr3_aa: CSARDFRQGLNQPQHF; cdr3_nt: TGCAGTGCTAGAGATTTCAGGCAGGGACTGAATCAGCCCCAGCATTTT
d_call: NA; j_call: TRBJ1-1; v_call: TRBV4-1; clone_size: NA; cdr3_aa: CASSRDRTNTEAFF; cdr3_nt: TGCGCCAGCAGCCGCGACAGGACTAACACTGAAGCTTTCTTT
d_call: NA; j_call: TRBJ1-5; v_call: TRBV7-2; clone_size: many; cdr3_aa: CASSFLISNQPQHF; cdr3_nt: TGTGCCAGCAGCTTCCTAATTAGCAATCAGCCCCAGCATTTT
d_call: NA; j_call: TRBJ2-3; v_call: TRBV7-2; clone_size: few; cdr3_aa: CASSPGSPDTQYF; cdr3_nt: TGTGCCAGCAGTCCAGGAAGTCCGGATACGCAGTATTTT
d_call: NA; j_call: TRBJ1-1; v_call: TRBV20-1; clone_size: NA; cdr3_aa: CSASEGDAEAFF; cdr3_nt: TGCAGTGCCTCAGAGGGGGACGCTGAAGCTTTCTTT
d_call: NA; j_call: TRBJ2-5; v_call: TRBV6-5; clone_size: many; cdr3_aa: CASSYSAGVQETQYF; cdr3_nt: TGTGCCAGCAGTTACTCTGCTGGGGTTCAAGAGACCCAGTACTTC
d_call: TRBD1; j_call: TRBJ2-7; v_call: TRBV5-8; clone_size: many; cdr3_aa: CATNRPGQGFHEQYF; cdr3_nt: TGTGCCACCAATCGACCGGGACAGGGGTTCCACGAGCAGTACTTC
d_call: NA; j_call: TRBJ2-3; v_call: TRBV7-3; clone_size: few; cdr3_aa: CASSSTGTSTDTQYF; cdr3_nt: TGTGCCAGCAGCTCAACGGGTACTAGCACAGATACGCAGTATTTT
d_call: NA; j_call: TRBJ2-6; v_call: TRBV12-3/TRBV12-4; clone_size: many; cdr3_aa: CASSLRVSGANVLTF; cdr3_nt: TGTGCCAGCAGTTTAAGGGTATCTGGGGCCAACGTCCTGACTTTC
d_call: TRBD1; j_call: TRBJ2-7; v_call: TRBV20-1; clone_size: NA; cdr3_aa: CSAYRDRSYEQYF; cdr3_nt: TGCAGTGCTTACCGGGACAGGTCCTACGAGCAGTACTTC
d_call: TRBD2; j_call: TRBJ2-7; v_call: TRBV19; clone_size: many; cdr3_aa: CASSTILAGVDEQYF; cdr3_nt: TGTGCCAGTAGTACCATTCTAGCGGGGGTGGACGAGCAGTACTTC
d_call: TRBD1; j_call: TRBJ1-1; v_call: TRBV7-9; clone_size: many; cdr3_aa: CASSLGGQAAFF; cdr3_nt: TGTGCCAGCAGCTTAGGGGGACAGGCAGCTTTCTTT
d_call: NA; j_call: TRBJ1-1; v_call: TRBV7-8; clone_size: many; cdr3_aa: CASSSAALWGQNTEAFF; cdr3_nt: TGTGCCAGCAGCTCCGCGGCGTTGTGGGGCCAGAACACTGAAGCTTTCTTT
d_call: NA; j_call: TRBJ1-1; v_call: TRBV19; clone_size: many; cdr3_aa: CASSMGGLTEAFF; cdr3_nt: TGTGCCAGTAGTATGGGAGGCCTCACTGAAGCTTTCTTT
d_call: NA; j_call: TRBJ2-1; v_call: TRBV28; clone_size: many; cdr3_aa: CASIGSYNEQFF; cdr3_nt: TGTGCCAGTATCGGGTCCTACAATGAGCAGTTCTTC
d_call: NA; j_call: TRBJ2-2; v_call: TRBV5-1; clone_size: NA; cdr3_aa: CASSLDSSGELFF; cdr3_nt: TGCGCCAGCAGCTTGGACAGTTCAGGGGAGCTGTTTTTT
d_call: TRBD1; j_call: TRBJ1-5; v_call: TRBV7-2; clone_size: many; cdr3_aa: CASNYTPGTGCSNQPQHF; cdr3_nt: TGTGCCAGCAACTACACCCCCGGGACAGGGTGCAGCAATCAGCCCCAGCATTTT
d_call: TRBD2; j_call: TRBJ2-7; v_call: TRBV7-2; clone_size: many; cdr3_aa: CASSQQRGSGEQYF; cdr3_nt: TGTGCCAGCAGCCAGCAGCGGGGGTCAGGCGAGCAGTACTTC
d_call: NA; j_call: TRBJ2-3; v_call: TRBV20-1; clone_size: few; cdr3_aa: CSAHSDRSTDTQYF; cdr3_nt: TGCAGTGCTCATTCGGACAGAAGCACAGATACGCAGTATTTT
d_call: NA; j_call: TRBJ1-6; v_call: TRBV7-2; clone_size: many; cdr3_aa: CASSLRRQGNSPLHF; cdr3_nt: TGTGCCAGCAGCTTACGTCGGCAGGGGAATTCACCCCTCCACTTT